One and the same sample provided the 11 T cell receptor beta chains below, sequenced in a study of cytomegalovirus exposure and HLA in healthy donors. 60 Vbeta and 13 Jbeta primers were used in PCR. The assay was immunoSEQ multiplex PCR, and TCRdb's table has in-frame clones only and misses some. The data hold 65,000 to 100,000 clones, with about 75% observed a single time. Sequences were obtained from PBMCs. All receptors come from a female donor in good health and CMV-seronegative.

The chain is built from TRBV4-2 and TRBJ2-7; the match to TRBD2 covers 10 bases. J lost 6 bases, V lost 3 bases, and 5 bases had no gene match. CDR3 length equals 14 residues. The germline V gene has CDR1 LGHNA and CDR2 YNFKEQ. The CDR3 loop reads CASSHPSGGGEQYF. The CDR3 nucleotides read TGTGCCAGCAGCCATCCTAGCGGGGGAGGCGAGCAGTACTTC.

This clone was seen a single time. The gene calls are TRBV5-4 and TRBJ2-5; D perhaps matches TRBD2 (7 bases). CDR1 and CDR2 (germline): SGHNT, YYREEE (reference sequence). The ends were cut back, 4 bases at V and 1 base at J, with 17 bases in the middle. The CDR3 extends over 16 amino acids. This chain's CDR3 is CASSTGGRGGQETQYF. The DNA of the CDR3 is TGTGCCAGCAGCACCGGGGGGCGGGGCGGCCAAGAGACCCAGTACTTC.

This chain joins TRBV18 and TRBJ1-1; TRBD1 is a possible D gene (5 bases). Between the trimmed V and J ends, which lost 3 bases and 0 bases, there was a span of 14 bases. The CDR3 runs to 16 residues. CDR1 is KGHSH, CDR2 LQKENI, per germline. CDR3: CASSPFHLTVNTEAFF. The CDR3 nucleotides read TGTGCCAGCTCACCTTTCCATTTGACAGTGAACACTGAAGCTTTCTTT.

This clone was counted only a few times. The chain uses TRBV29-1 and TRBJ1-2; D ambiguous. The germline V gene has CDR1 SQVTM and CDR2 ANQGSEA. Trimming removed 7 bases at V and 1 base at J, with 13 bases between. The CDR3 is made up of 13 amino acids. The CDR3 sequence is CSATGDINYGYTF. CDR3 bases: TGCAGCGCCACCGGCGACATTAACTATGGCTACACCTTC.

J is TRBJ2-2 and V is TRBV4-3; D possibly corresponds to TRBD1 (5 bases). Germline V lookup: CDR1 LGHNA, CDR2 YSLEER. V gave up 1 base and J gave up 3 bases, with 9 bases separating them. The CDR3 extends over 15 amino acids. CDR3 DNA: TGCGCCAGCAGCCAAGGAAGGACATACACCGGGGAGCTGTTTTTT. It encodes CASSQGRTYTGELFF.

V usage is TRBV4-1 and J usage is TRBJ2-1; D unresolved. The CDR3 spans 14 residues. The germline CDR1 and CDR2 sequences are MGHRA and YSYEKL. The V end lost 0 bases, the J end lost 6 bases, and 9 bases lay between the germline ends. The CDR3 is CASSQDRVSNEQFF. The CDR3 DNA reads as TGCGCCAGCAGCCAAGATCGCGTCTCCAATGAGCAGTTCTTC.

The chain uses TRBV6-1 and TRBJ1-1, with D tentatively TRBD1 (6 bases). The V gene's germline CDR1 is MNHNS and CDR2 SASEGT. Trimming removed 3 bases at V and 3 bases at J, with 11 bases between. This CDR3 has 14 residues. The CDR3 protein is CASSEKTGYTEAFF. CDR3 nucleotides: TGTGCCAGCAGTGAGAAAACAGGGTACACTGAAGCTTTCTTT.

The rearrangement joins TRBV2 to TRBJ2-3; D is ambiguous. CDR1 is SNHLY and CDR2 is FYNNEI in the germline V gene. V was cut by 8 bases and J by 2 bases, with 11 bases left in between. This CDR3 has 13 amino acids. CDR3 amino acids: CASLGQPTDTQYF. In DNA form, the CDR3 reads TGTGCCAGCCTTGGGCAGCCCACAGATACGCAGTATTTT.

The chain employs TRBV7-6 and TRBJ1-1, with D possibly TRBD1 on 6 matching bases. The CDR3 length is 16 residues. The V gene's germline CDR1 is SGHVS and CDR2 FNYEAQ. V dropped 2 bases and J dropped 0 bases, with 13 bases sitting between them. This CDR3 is CASSLRGTHMNTEAFF. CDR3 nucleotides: TGTGCCAGCAGCTTAAGGGGGACCCACATGAACACTGAAGCTTTCTTT.

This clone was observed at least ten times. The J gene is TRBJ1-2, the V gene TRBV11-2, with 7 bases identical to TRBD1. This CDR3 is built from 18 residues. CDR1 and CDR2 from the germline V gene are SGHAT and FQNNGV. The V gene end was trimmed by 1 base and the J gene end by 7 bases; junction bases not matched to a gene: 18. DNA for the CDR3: TGTGCCAGCAGCTTAGTAGCAGGGGGGATATCTAGAATAGGTGGCTACACCTTC. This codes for CASSLVAGGISRIGGYTF. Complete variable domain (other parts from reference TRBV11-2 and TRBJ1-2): EAGVAQSPRYKIIEKRQSVAFWCNPISGHATLYWYQQILGQGPKLLIQFQNNGVVDDSQLPKDRFSAERLKGVDSTLKIQPAKLEDSAVYLCASSLVAGGISRIGGYTFGSGTRLTVV.

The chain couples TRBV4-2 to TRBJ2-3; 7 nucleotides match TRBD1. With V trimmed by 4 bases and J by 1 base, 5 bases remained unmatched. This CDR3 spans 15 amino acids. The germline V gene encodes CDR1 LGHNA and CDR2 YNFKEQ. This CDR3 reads CASSPQTGGTDTQYF. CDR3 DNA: TGTGCCAGCAGCCCACAAACAGGGGGCACAGATACGCAGTATTTT.